This passage covers 14 T cell receptor beta chains from one sample sequenced in a study of tumor-infiltrating lymphocytes in oesophageal squamous cell carcinoma. One entry per CDR3 protein results from TCRdb running MiXCR on the PCR reads. The sample contains 19,000 or so distinct CDR3 sequences, around 50% of which appear only once. Sequenced sample: normal esophageal tissue next to the tumor. The receptor set was obtained from a female donor with esophageal squamous cell carcinoma.

This chain uses TRBV5-6 with TRBJ2-3; weak D call: TRBD2 (5 bases). The germline V gene has CDR1 SGHDT and CDR2 YYEEEE. Trimming removed 4 bases at V and 2 bases at J, with 8 bases between. The CDR3 has 13 residues. In nucleotides, the CDR3 is TGTGCCAGCAGCCCGGGGTACACAGATACGCAGTATTTT. Amino acids: CASSPGYTDTQYF.

For the CDR3, the DNA is TGTGCCAGCAGAAACAGGGGGCGATCCTACAATGAGCAGTTCTTC. Translation: CASRNRGRSYNEQFF. The chain carries TRBV27 and TRBJ2-5; 9 positions match TRBD1. Gene TRBJ2-1 matches the end of the DNA better, so the J call may be wrong. CDR3 length: 15 amino acids. Germline CDR1 and CDR2: MNHEY and SMNVEV (reference sequence).

This clonotype was recorded at least ten times. The rearrangement joins TRBV2 to TRBJ1-1; D unresolved. Per the germline V gene, CDR1 is SNHLY and CDR2 is FYNNEI. The CDR3 is made up of 13 amino acids. The V end lost 7 bases, the J end lost 1 base, and 10 bases lay between the germline ends. DNA for the CDR3: TGTGCCAGCAAAGTAACCTCGAACACTGAAGCTTTCTTT. It is translated as CASKVTSNTEAFF.

The chain combines TRBV29-1 with TRBJ2-3; D call uncertain. CDR3 length: 12 amino acids. CDR1 and CDR2 (germline): SQVTM, ANQGSEA. V was clipped by 4 bases and J by 3 bases, with 8 bases between them. The CDR3 DNA is TGCAGCGTTGTTCGATCGACAGATACGCAGTATTTT. Translated, it gives CSVVRSTDTQYF.

In this sample, this clonotype turned up many times. The chain recombines TRBV6-4 with TRBJ1-1; weak D call: TRBD1 (6 bases). From germline, CDR1 is MRHNA and CDR2 SNTAGT. The length of the CDR3 is 13 residues. Trimming shortened V by 5 bases and J by 10 bases, and 17 bases separated the two germline ends. The CDR3 loop reads CASSPTLQGAAFF. The CDR3 coding sequence is TGTGCCAGCAGTCCCACCTTACAGGGCGCAGCTTTCTTT.

The chain employs TRBV7-6 and TRBJ2-7; TRBD1 might be the D (6 bases). The J call is uncertain, as TRBJ2-1 better fits the DNA end. CDR1 SGHVS and CDR2 FNYEAQ come from the germline V gene. This CDR3 is built from 18 residues. As DNA, the CDR3 is TGTGCCAGCAGCTTAGGCCCCAGTGGGCAGGGGCCCTCCTACGAGCAGTTCTTC. This sequence encodes CASSLGPSGQGPSYEQFF.

This clonotype was detected many times. The V and J genes are TRBV11-2 and TRBJ2-7, with a possible D match to TRBD1 (6 bases). The V end lost 0 bases, the J end lost 4 bases, and 13 bases lay between the germline ends. Germline V gene lookup returns CDR1 SGHAT and CDR2 FQNNGV. The CDR3 contains 15 residues. The CDR3, as DNA: TGTGCCAGCAGCTTAGAGTCAGGGGCAAAATACGAGCAGTACTTC. It codes for CASSLESGAKYEQYF.

This clonotype appeared many times. This chain connects TRBV4-1 to TRBJ2-6, with TRBD1 as a possible D gene (5 bases). CDR3 size: 19 residues. V was pared by 0 bases and J by 1 base, with 16 bases between. Germline V CDR1 and CDR2: MGHRA, YSYEKL. CDR3: CASSQDKEGAGSGANVLTF. CDR3 DNA: TGCGCCAGCAGCCAAGATAAGGAAGGGGCTGGGTCTGGGGCCAACGTCCTGACTTTC.

Only a few counts were recorded for this clonotype. The chain employs TRBV2 and TRBJ1-4; TRBD1 might be the D (6 bases). This CDR3 has 17 amino acids. The V end lost 4 bases, the J end lost 0 bases, and 15 bases lay between the germline ends. The germline V gene has CDR1 SNHLY and CDR2 FYNNEI. The DNA of the CDR3 is TGTGCCAGCAGTGTGCCAGGGGTCCCGGCAACTAATGAAAAACTGTTTTTT. It codes for CASSVPGVPATNEKLFF. The full variable domain, its missing parts supplied by reference TRBV2 and TRBJ1-4, is EPEVTQTPSHQVTQMGQEVILRCVPISNHLYFYWYRQILGQKVEFLVSFYNNEISEKSEIFDDQFSVERPDGSNFTLKIRSTKLEDSAMYFCASSVPGVPATNEKLFFGSGTQLSVL.

This clonotype has ten or more counts. The rearrangement links TRBV9 to TRBJ2-3; 9 bases are a match to TRBD2. The CDR3 runs 16 residues. Germline lookup yields CDR1 SGDLS and CDR2 YYNGEE. Trimming at V came to 0 bases and at J to 3 bases, leaving 5 bases not matched to a gene. Here the CDR3 reads CASSVAGGGATDTQYF. Here the CDR3 DNA reads TGTGCCAGCAGCGTAGCCGGCGGGGGGGCTACAGATACGCAGTATTTT.

J is TRBJ2-5 and V is TRBV7-7, with 10 bases lining up with TRBD2. The DNA end favors TRBJ2-1, so the J call may be wrong. The CDR3 covers 16 residues. CDR1 is SSHAT and CDR2 is FNYEAQ in the germline V gene (reference sequence). The DNA of the CDR3 is TGTGCCAGCAGCTTAGTCCTAGCGGGAGCTCGAAATGAGCAGTTCTTC. Translated: CASSLVLAGARNEQFF.

The chain carries TRBV7-9 and TRBJ2-1; TRBD1 is a possible D gene (6 bases). The CDR3 runs 14 residues. Germline assignment: CDR1 SEHNR and CDR2 FQNEAQ (reference sequence). Trimming took off 5 bases at V and 10 bases at J, with 18 bases between the two ends. CDR3 in amino acids: CASSHRDTLAEQFF. The CDR3 nucleotides are TGTGCCAGCAGCCACCGGGACACCCTCGCCGAGCAGTTCTTC.

V usage is TRBV6-1 and J usage is TRBJ1-3, with D uncertain. V was cut by 3 bases and J by 3 bases, with 12 bases left in between. The germline gives CDR1 MNHNS, CDR2 SASEGT. The CDR3 covers 15 residues. Here the CDR3 DNA reads TGTGCCAGCAGTGAGAATTGGGAGGGTGGAAACACCATATATTTT. Translation gives CASSENWEGGNTIYF.

This clonotype has a count of ten or more. The chain is built from TRBV6-5 and TRBJ2-7, with 7 bases lining up with TRBD1. Trimming cost V 0 bases and J 3 bases; bases outside gene matches: 14. This CDR3 region has 18 residues. Germline lookup yields CDR1 MNHEY and CDR2 SVGAGI. The CDR3 bases are TGTGCCAGCAGTTACTCGATAGACAGGGCATGGACCCTCTACGAGCAGTACTTC. Translated: CASSYSIDRAWTLYEQYF.